A single sample is the source of the 3 T cell receptor beta chains below, sequenced in a study of T cells in Graves' hyperthyroidism and ophthalmopathy. Researchers amplified the TCR beta CDR3 regions from RNA transcripts. TCR CDR3 regions were first amplified by RT-PCR with HTBI primers. In TCRdb, the multiplex PCR reads were re-called with MiXCR into one record per CDR3 protein. The data contain about 350,000 distinct CDR3 sequences, approximately 13% of them seen just once; the ten biggest clones take up about 26%. Source material: blood. Source of these receptors: a woman aged 30 to 39 with Graves' hyperthyroidism.

V gene TRBV15 combines with J gene TRBJ2-7; D is unresolved. V was pared by 0 bases and J by 0 bases, with 9 bases between. Per the germline V gene, CDR1 is LNHNV and CDR2 is YYDKDF (reference sequence). This CDR3 comprises 15 residues. Here the CDR3 reads CATSRDLGSSYEQYF. The CDR3, as DNA: TGTGCCACCAGCAGAGATCTCGGTAGCTCCTACGAGCAGTACTTC.

This clonotype was observed at least ten times. The CDR3: CATTGQAYEQYF. As DNA, the CDR3 is TGTGCCACAACAGGACAGGCCTACGAGCAGTACTTC. V usage is TRBV6-1 and J usage is TRBJ2-7; TRBD1 matches at 7 bases. The junction had 5 bases not matched to a gene; V was cut back by 10 bases and J by 2 bases. CDR1 is MNHNS and CDR2 is SASEGT in the germline V gene. This CDR3 spans 12 amino acids.

In this sample, this clonotype turned up many times. V and J are TRBV12-3 or TRBV12-4 and TRBJ2-5, with TRBD2 matching over 13 bases. V was clipped by 5 bases and J by 4 bases; unmatched bases: 13. The CDR3 extends over 18 amino acids. The CDR3 loop is CASSNAGTSGTGGETQYF. CDR3 nucleotide sequence: TGTGCCAGCAGTAATGCCGGGACTAGCGGGACGGGTGGAGAGACCCAGTACTTC.